This note documents a single T cell receptor (beta chain) sequence. Its recognized antigen is unknown. No base quality information exists; no much larger clone differs at one position. This entry comes from a study of T cells in Graves' hyperthyroidism and ophthalmopathy (dated by TCRdb to between 2018 and 2021). Study-level background: Peripheral blood samples were taken at initial diagnosis, before any treatment was given. According to the paper, TCR Vbeta CDR3 sequencing was carried out on 135 peripheral blood samples, which came from under 50 ophthalmopathy, around 74 hyperthyroidism and about 17 progressor patients. To identify distinguishing TCR V-J signatures, a discovery cohort of around 100 patients was used, comprising some 45 with Graves' ophthalmopathy and 57 with stable Graves' hyperthyroidism. Prospective prediction of ophthalmopathy was tested in an independent validation cohort of some 19 hyperthyroidism patients and roughly 16 patients who later progressed to ophthalmopathy. After sampling, hyperthyroidism patients received methimazole starting at 30 mg daily, and ophthalmopathy patients received high-dose intravenous methylprednisolone. In addition, the study compared T-cell repertoires in thyroid tissue and in blood from five or six Graves' hyperthyroidism patients. For training and testing, the 95 to 100 patients in the discovery cohort were randomly divided in a 7:3 ratio. The study at large found these results: Blood samples also contained most of the expanded thyroid clonotypes (frequency above 0.001), which suggests that blood repertoires may reflect thyroid immune responses. In validation, the model predicted progression to ophthalmopathy a median of 6.5 months before onset, with approximately 71% sensitivity and nearly 75% specificity. Sample size was not statistically predetermined, and investigators were not blinded to group allocation. Ophthalmopathy was separated from stable hyperthyroidism by a 13 V-J signature model, with roughly 88% sensitivity and 81% to 82% specificity obtained in cross-validation and 80%/75% obtained in testing.

Amplification of TCR beta CDR3 regions was carried out from RNA transcripts. The first round of RT-PCR for the TCR CDR3 was performed with the HTBI primer set and the Qiagen OneStep RT-PCR kit. Libraries were constructed in a second round of multiplex PCR, after which size selection and purification were performed. Sequencing of the libraries was done on an Illumina HiSeq2000 using paired-end 100 bp reads. Under the source paper's analysis protocol: SOAPnuke was used to process the raw data, with reads discarded if the reads contained adapters or uncalled bases, had a mean Phred below 15, or lacked an exact constant-primer or identifier match. COPE v1.2.5 was used to merge high-quality paired reads, and clonotypes were defined as unique nucleotide sequences. Clonotypes were aligned to IMGT TRBV, TRBD and TRBJ reference segments using MiTCR v1.1. The analysis was restricted to V-J combinations with a frequency above 0.0001, which together covered 99% to 99.2% of the repertoires. A TCS score was defined as the ratio between F50 (clonal expansion) and ExV (chaos), using BLOSUM62-based TCRdist between CDR3 peptides within each V-J. Welch's t-statistics and random forest reduced fewer than 550 V-J features to 10 to 15, which were used in a naive Bayes classifier (R e1071). The public reads were run again by TCRdb, first through fastp at Q25 and then through MiXCR, and only productive beta chains were kept. Entries that share a CDR3 protein sequence are merged under the most common genes and DNA. The V and J calls and clone size are TCRdb's, not the authors'. This sample comprises under 400,000 distinct CDR3 sequences, around a sixth of them detected only once. Around 50% of the sample belongs to the ten largest clones.

Stable Graves' hyperthyroidism was defined as the absence of progression to ophthalmopathy over 18 months of follow-up. Hyperthyroidism patients were newly diagnosed, had a disease duration of under 2 months, and were aged 18 to 65 years. The study excluded patients with uncontrolled infections, other autoimmune diseases, pregnancy or lactation. Clinical symptoms, serum thyroxine and TRAb, thyroid ultrasound, and orbital computed tomography formed the basis for the diagnoses. PBMCs were separated from approximately 10 ml of fresh peripheral blood using Ficoll-Paque density gradient centrifugation. Total RNA was extracted using Trizol reagent, and RNA quality was assessed on an Agilent 2100 Bioanalyzer. Specimen: blood. The sequence was obtained from a woman aged 45-65 years with Graves' hyperthyroidism.

The CDR3 protein is CSARSGGGSNQPQHF. The DNA sequence reads TGCAGTGCTAGATCCGGGGGGGGAAGCAATCAGCCCCAGCATTTT. The rearranged segments are TRBV20-1 and TRBJ1-5, and possibly TRBD1, on 5 matching bases. The CDR3 goes from the cysteine to the phenylalanine over 15 residues. This entry keeps only the CDR3 DNA: 45 bases, framed from base 1. In the germline V gene (reference sequence), CDR1 corresponds to DFQATT and CDR2 to SNEGSKA. Trimming removed 2 bases from V and 1 base from J, leaving 12 bases between the germline ends.